The next 8 T cell receptor beta chains were all read from a single sample in a study of OX40 agonist ivuxolimab in advanced cancers. Sequenced by immunoSEQ multiplex PCR; TCRdb stores in-frame clones only, minus some. The sample has roughly 30,000 clones, roughly 87% seen once. The source material was CD4+ or CD8+ T cells sorted from blood, sampled in a trial of the OX40 agonist ivuxolimab. The source is an adult with an advanced solid tumor such as melanoma, head and neck, liver or kidney cancer.

This clone showed up just once. CDR3 nucleotides: TGTGCCAGCAGTATAACAGGGGGAGATACGCAGTATTTT. Its protein is CASSITGGDTQYF. The chain joins TRBV27 to TRBJ2-3; 8 bases match TRBD1. Germline CDR1 MNHEY, CDR2 SMNVEV (reference sequence). V shed 5 bases and J 5 bases; nucleotides not matched to a gene: 3. The CDR3 sequence is 13 residues long.

Concerning this clone itself: A much bigger clone sits one base away, suggesting this may be a read error. The V gene is TRBV29-1, the J gene TRBJ1-2; no clear D. The germline V gene encodes CDR1 SQVTM and CDR2 ANQGSEA. Trimming left V 8 bases short and J 5 bases short, with 18 bases between. This CDR3 spans 13 amino acids. In DNA form, the CDR3 reads TGCAGCATTGTGGCGGCGGAGGAATATGGCTACACCTTC. Its protein is CSIVAAEEYGYTF.

This clone has just a few counts. The J gene is TRBJ1-6, the V gene TRBV6-5; D may be TRBD1 (5 bases). This CDR3 has 16 residues. Germline V gene lookup returns CDR1 MNHEY and CDR2 SVGAGI. Trimming left V 2 bases short and J 7 bases short, with 15 bases between. The CDR3 protein is CASSYVPPGPNSPLHF. The DNA of the CDR3 is TGTGCCAGCAGTTACGTTCCGCCGGGGCCCAATTCACCCCTCCACTTT.

The chain employs TRBV4-2 and TRBJ2-3; tentatively, D is TRBD2 (6 bases). The CDR3 loop spans 17 amino acids. Trimming cost V 4 bases and J 6 bases, with 23 bases left between them. Looked up from germline, CDR1 is LGHNA and CDR2 is YNFKEQ. CDR3 sequence: CASSLDLSGPEADTQYF. The DNA of the CDR3 is TGTGCCAGCAGCCTGGATCTTAGCGGACCCGAGGCGGATACGCAGTATTTT.

The V and J genes are TRBV28 and TRBJ2-5; D is possibly TRBD1 or TRBD2 (5 bases each). The CDR3 is 11 residues long. The V gene's germline CDR1 is MDHEN and CDR2 SYDVKM. The V and J ends lost 10 bases and 10 bases respectively, with 16 bases between them. The CDR3 DNA sequence: TGTGCCACCAGAAGGGGACCTAGCCAGTACTTC. It encodes CATRRGPSQYF.

The chain employs TRBV27 and TRBJ1-3, with D uncertain. The V gene's germline CDR1 is MNHEY and CDR2 SMNVEV (reference sequence). The V end lost 0 bases, the J end lost 4 bases, and 7 bases lay between the germline ends. The CDR3 has 14 amino acids. This CDR3 is CASSLSGTGNTIYF. CDR3 bases: TGTGCCAGCAGTTTATCGGGTACCGGAAACACCATATATTTT.

The chain couples TRBV11-2 to TRBJ2-1; 10 bases agree with TRBD2. CDR1 SGHAT and CDR2 FQNNGV come from the germline V gene. The CDR3 contains 15 residues. J was trimmed by 4 bases and V by 4 bases; bases with no gene match: 4. The CDR3 DNA reads as TGTGCCAGCAGCTCCGGACTAGCGGTATACAATGAGCAGTTCTTC. Encoded protein: CASSSGLAVYNEQFF.

This chain links TRBV13 with TRBJ1-3; 8 bases map to TRBD1. The V and J ends lost 5 bases and 4 bases, in that order; junction bases with no gene match: 7. The CDR3 is 15 amino acids. Per germline, CDR1 PRHDT and CDR2 FYEKMQ (reference sequence). CDR3 residues: CASSGAGTGGNTIYF. CDR3 in DNA: TGTGCCAGCAGCGGGGCCGGGACAGGCGGAAACACCATATATTTT.